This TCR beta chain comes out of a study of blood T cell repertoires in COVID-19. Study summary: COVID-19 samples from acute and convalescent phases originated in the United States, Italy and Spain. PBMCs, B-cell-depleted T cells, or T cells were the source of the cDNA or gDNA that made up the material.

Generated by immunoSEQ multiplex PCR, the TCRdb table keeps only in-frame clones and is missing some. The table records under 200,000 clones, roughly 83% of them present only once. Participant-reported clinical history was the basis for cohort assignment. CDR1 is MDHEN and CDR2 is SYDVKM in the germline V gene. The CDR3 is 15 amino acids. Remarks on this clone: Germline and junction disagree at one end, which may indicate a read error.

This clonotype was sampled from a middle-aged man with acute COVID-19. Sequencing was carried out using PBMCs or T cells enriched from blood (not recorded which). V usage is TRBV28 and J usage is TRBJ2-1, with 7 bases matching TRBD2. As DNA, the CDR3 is TGTGCCGGCAGTAGCGGTGCTAGCGGTGACAATGAGCAGTTCTTC. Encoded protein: CAGSSGASGDNEQFF.